This TCR beta chain emerged from a study of blood T cell repertoires in COVID-19. Study-level background: There were acute and convalescent COVID-19 samples, and they came from the United States, Italy and Spain.

Trimming took off 3 bases at V and 5 bases at J, with 13 bases between the two ends. The CDR3 consists of 14 residues. Germline values: CDR1 MGHDK, CDR2 SYGVNS. The assay was immunoSEQ multiplex PCR, and TCRdb's table has in-frame clones only and misses some. This table has around 140,000 clones, 80% to 90% appearing once. The chain uses TRBV25-1 and TRBJ2-5; D is unresolved. Sequencing used peripheral blood. The sequence came from a man aged 55 to 70 with active or convalescent COVID-19. The CDR3 sequence: CASSDSLQWETQYF. The CDR3 coding sequence is TGTGCCAGCAGTGACAGTCTTCAGTGGGAGACCCAGTACTTC.